This is a list of T cell receptor beta chains from one sample in a study of regulatory T cells in long-lasting Graves disease. Each CDR3 protein is one row after TCRdb ran MiXCR on the multiplex PCR reads. The table shows 600,000 to 850,000 distinct CDR3 sequences, with roughly 30% occurring only once. The sample consisted of peripheral blood mononuclear cells (PBMCs), taken when the disease was refractory, from a patient treated with antithyroid drugs. Source of these receptors: a female donor with Graves disease. Both conserved end residues are part of each CDR3. The D gene is left open where the match is weak. Only some rows state a clone size, as once, few, many or a class for expanded clones.

D: TRBD2
V: TRBV28
J: TRBJ2-7
size: .
DNA: TGTGCCAGCAGTTCCCCCTTTAGCGGGACGCCCTACGAGCAGTACTTC
CDR3: CASSSPFSGTPYEQYF

D: TRBD1
V: TRBV5-1
J: TRBJ1-6
size: few
DNA: TGCGCCAGCAGGGACAGGGATAATTCACCCCTCCACTTT
CDR3: CASRDRDNSPLHF

D: .
V: TRBV2
J: TRBJ2-3
size: .
DNA: TGTGCCAGCAAGAGTTTACACTCCACAGATACGCAGTATTTT
CDR3: CASKSLHSTDTQYF

D: .
V: TRBV6-5
J: TRBJ1-6
size: .
DNA: TGTGCCAGCAGTTACTCGGCAGGGATGGATTCACCCCTCCACTTT
CDR3: CASSYSAGMDSPLHF

D: .
V: TRBV28
J: TRBJ1-4
size: many
DNA: TGTGCCAGCAGTTCCCCATCGGGGCTTGCCCTCTTTGGTGAAAAACTGTTTTTT
CDR3: CASSSPSGLALFGEKLFF

D: TRBD1
V: TRBV2
J: TRBJ1-3
size: .
DNA: TGTGCCAGCAGTGAACGGACAGGCCCTGGAAACACCATATATTTT
CDR3: CASSERTGPGNTIYF

D: .
V: TRBV5-1
J: TRBJ1-2
size: few
DNA: TGCGCCAGCAGCTTGGCGGCTCTCTATGGCTACACCTTC
CDR3: CASSLAALYGYTF

D: .
V: TRBV27
J: TRBJ1-6
size: few
DNA: TGTGCCAGCAGCTTCGCCGCCCTGACAGGACCCCTCCACTTT
CDR3: CASSFAALTGPLHF

D: .
V: TRBV24-1
J: TRBJ1-5
size: many
DNA: TGTGCCACCAGTGGACCGCTTTCCAATCAGCCCCAGCATTTT
CDR3: CATSGPLSNQPQHF

D: TRBD1
V: TRBV20-1
J: TRBJ1-6
size: .
DNA: TGCAGTGCTAGAGGACAGGGACACTCACCCCTCCACTTT
CDR3: CSARGQGHSPLHF

D: .
V: TRBV6-1
J: TRBJ1-2
size: .
DNA: TGTGCCAGCACACCCGGACAAGGGGCAGGCTATGTCTACACCTTC
CDR3: CASTPGQGAGYVYTF

D: .
V: TRBV7-8
J: TRBJ1-1
size: few
DNA: TGTGCCAGCAGCTTGGCAGGAGGGTTCACTGAAGCTTTCTTT
CDR3: CASSLAGGFTEAFF

D: .
V: TRBV6-1
J: TRBJ1-1
size: .
DNA: TGTGCCAGCAGCCGGGATTCAAGCACTGAAGCTTTCTTT
CDR3: CASSRDSSTEAFF

D: .
V: TRBV5-1
J: TRBJ1-2
size: .
DNA: TGCGCCAGCAGCAAGATAGACTATGGCTACACCTTC
CDR3: CASSKIDYGYTF

D: TRBD1
V: TRBV6-2/TRBV6-3
J: TRBJ2-5
size: few
DNA: TGTGCCAGCAGTTACCCACTCCACTCGGACAGGGATTGGGAGACCCAGTACTTC
CDR3: CASSYPLHSDRDWETQYF

D: .
V: TRBV20-1
J: TRBJ2-7
size: few
DNA: TGCAGTGCTACAATTCCCTTACCGGGACTCTCCGCCGGCGAGCAGTACTTC
CDR3: CSATIPLPGLSAGEQYF

D: .
V: TRBV7-9
J: TRBJ2-7
size: .
DNA: TGTGTCAGCAGCTTAGGGCTGGGCGGAATCTACTACGAGCAGTACTTC
CDR3: CVSSLGLGGIYYEQYF

D: .
V: TRBV14
J: TRBJ1-6
size: .
DNA: TGTGCCAGCAGTCAATTGGGCAGATCTGACTATAATTCACCCCTCCACTTT
CDR3: CASSQLGRSDYNSPLHF

D: TRBD2
V: TRBV10-1
J: TRBJ2-1
size: few
DNA: TGCGCCAGCAGTGAGTCGGGACTAGCACGCAATGAGCAGTTCTTC
CDR3: CASSESGLARNEQFF

D: TRBD2
V: TRBV20-1
J: TRBJ2-5
size: few
DNA: TGCAGTGCTGCCCTAGCGGGAATGGACTTTCAAGAGACCCAGTACTTC
CDR3: CSAALAGMDFQETQYF

D: .
V: TRBV28
J: TRBJ1-1
size: many
DNA: TGTGCCAGCAGTTTAACCCCACGGTGGCAGATGAACACTGAAGCTTTCTTT
CDR3: CASSLTPRWQMNTEAFF

D: .
V: TRBV4-1
J: TRBJ1-1
size: few
DNA: TGCGCCAGCAGCCAAGTCACCATGAACACTGAAGCTTTCTTT
CDR3: CASSQVTMNTEAFF

D: .
V: TRBV20-1
J: TRBJ1-1
size: .
DNA: TGCAGTGCAACAGAGCCCTGGGGGATAATGAACACTGAAGCTTTCTTT
CDR3: CSATEPWGIMNTEAFF

D: TRBD1
V: TRBV20-1
J: TRBJ2-7
size: few
DNA: TGCAGTGCTAGAGTGGTCGGTGGGGAAGGGGGCTTGTACGAGCAGTACTTC
CDR3: CSARVVGGEGGLYEQYF

D: .
V: TRBV28
J: TRBJ1-5
size: many
DNA: TGTGCCAGCAGTTTGGGTCCCAACTACAATCAGCCCCAGCATTTT
CDR3: CASSLGPNYNQPQHF

D: TRBD1
V: TRBV28
J: TRBJ2-5
size: .
DNA: TGTGCCAGCAGAAGCCGGGACAGTCAAGAGACCCAGTACTTC
CDR3: CASRSRDSQETQYF

D: TRBD1
V: TRBV27
J: TRBJ1-2
size: many
DNA: TGTGCCAGCAGTTCTGGCAGGGGGCTTATGGAGGGCTACACCTTC
CDR3: CASSSGRGLMEGYTF

D: .
V: TRBV11-2
J: TRBJ1-2
size: few
DNA: TGTGCCAGCAGCTTTTACCGGGGACGGCTAAATGGCTACACCTTC
CDR3: CASSFYRGRLNGYTF

D: .
V: TRBV10-3
J: TRBJ2-7
size: many
DNA: TGTGCCATCAGTGACAGGGGGGCCTACGAGCAGTACTTC
CDR3: CAISDRGAYEQYF

D: .
V: TRBV28
J: TRBJ1-1
size: many
DNA: TGTGCCAGCAGTTTATGGGGGCAGGTCCTCGACTCTGAAGCTTTCTTT
CDR3: CASSLWGQVLDSEAFF

D: .
V: TRBV2
J: TRBJ1-5
size: many
DNA: TGTGCCAGCAGTGACAATCAGCCCCAGCATTTT
CDR3: CASSDNQPQHF

D: TRBD1
V: TRBV24-1
J: TRBJ1-5
size: .
DNA: TGTGCCACCAGTGAAGGACAGGGGGCGGGCAATCAGCCCCAGCATTTT
CDR3: CATSEGQGAGNQPQHF

D: .
V: TRBV5-1
J: TRBJ1-6
size: .
DNA: TGCGCCAGCAGCCGACGGGACGGCGTGGATTCACCCCTCCACTTT
CDR3: CASSRRDGVDSPLHF

D: TRBD1
V: TRBV28
J: TRBJ1-2
size: .
DNA: TGTGCCAGCAGTTCGCCGGACAGGACCTTAAACTATGGCTACACCTTC
CDR3: CASSSPDRTLNYGYTF

D: .
V: TRBV2
J: TRBJ2-7
size: .
DNA: TGTGCCAGCAGTCAGCCCTTTTACGAGCAGTACTTC
CDR3: CASSQPFYEQYF

D: .
V: TRBV29-1
J: TRBJ2-5
size: .
DNA: TGCAGCGTAGCCATTAGAGAGACCCAGTACTTC
CDR3: CSVAIRETQYF

D: .
V: TRBV30
J: TRBJ1-1
size: .
DNA: TGTGCCTGGAGTGGGGACAAGGGCACTGAAGCTTTCTTT
CDR3: CAWSGDKGTEAFF

D: .
V: TRBV2
J: TRBJ2-7
size: .
DNA: TGTGCCAGCAGTGAAGCGCTTCCGGCAGACCTTTCCTACGAGCAGTACTTC
CDR3: CASSEALPADLSYEQYF

D: TRBD1
V: TRBV11-2
J: TRBJ2-7
size: .
DNA: TGTGCCAGCAGCTTAGCAACAGGGGATCCCTTCTACGAGCAGTACTTC
CDR3: CASSLATGDPFYEQYF

D: .
V: TRBV6-2/TRBV6-3
J: TRBJ1-2
size: many
DNA: TGTGCCAGCAGTTACTCGAACAGCGATGGCTACACCTTC
CDR3: CASSYSNSDGYTF

D: .
V: TRBV7-9
J: TRBJ2-2
size: .
DNA: TGTGCCAGCAGAGATCCCATCACGAACACCGGGGAGCTGTTTTTT
CDR3: CASRDPITNTGELFF

D: TRBD1
V: TRBV6-1
J: TRBJ1-5
size: few
DNA: TGTGCCAGCAGTGAACAGGGGGGAGATCAGCCCCAGCATTTT
CDR3: CASSEQGGDQPQHF

D: TRBD1
V: TRBV12-3/TRBV12-4
J: TRBJ2-7
size: .
DNA: TGTGCCAGCACCCGAAGCGACAGGGGCTACTACGAGCAGTACTTC
CDR3: CASTRSDRGYYEQYF